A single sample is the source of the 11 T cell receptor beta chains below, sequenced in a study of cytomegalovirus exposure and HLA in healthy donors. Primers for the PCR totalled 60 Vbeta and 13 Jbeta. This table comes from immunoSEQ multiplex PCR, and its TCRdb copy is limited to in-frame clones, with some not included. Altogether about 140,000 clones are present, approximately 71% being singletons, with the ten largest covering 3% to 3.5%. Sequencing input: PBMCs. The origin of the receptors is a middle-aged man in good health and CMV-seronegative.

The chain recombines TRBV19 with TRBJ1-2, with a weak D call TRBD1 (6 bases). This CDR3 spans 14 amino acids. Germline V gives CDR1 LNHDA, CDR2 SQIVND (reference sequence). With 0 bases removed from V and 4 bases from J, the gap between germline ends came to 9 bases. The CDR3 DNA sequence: TGTGCCAGTAGTATAGACCGACAGGCCTATGGCTACACCTTC. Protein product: CASSIDRQAYGYTF.

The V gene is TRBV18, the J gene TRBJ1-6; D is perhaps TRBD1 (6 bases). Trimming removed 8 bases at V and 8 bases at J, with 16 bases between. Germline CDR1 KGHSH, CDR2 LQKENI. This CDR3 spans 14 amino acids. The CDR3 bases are TGTGCCAGCACGGTAGCAGGGGTGGATTCACCCCTCCACTTT. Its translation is CASTVAGVDSPLHF.

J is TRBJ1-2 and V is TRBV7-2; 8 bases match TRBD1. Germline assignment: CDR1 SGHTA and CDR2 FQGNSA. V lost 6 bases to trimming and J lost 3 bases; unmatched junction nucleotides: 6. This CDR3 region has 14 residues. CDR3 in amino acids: CASSLYRGDYGYTF. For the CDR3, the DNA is TGTGCCAGCAGTTTATACAGGGGGGACTATGGCTACACCTTC. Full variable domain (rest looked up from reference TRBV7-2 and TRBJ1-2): GAGVSQSPSNKVTEKGKDVELRCDPISGHTALYWYRQSLGQGLEFLIYFQGNSAPDKSGLPSDRFSAERTGGSVSTLTIQRTQQEDSAVYLCASSLYRGDYGYTFGSGTRLTVV.

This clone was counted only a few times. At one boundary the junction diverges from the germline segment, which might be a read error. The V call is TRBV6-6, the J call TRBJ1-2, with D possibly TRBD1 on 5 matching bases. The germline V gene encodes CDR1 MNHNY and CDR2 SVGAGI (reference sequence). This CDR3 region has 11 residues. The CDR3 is CASSYMQGIVF. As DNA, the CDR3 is TGTGCCAGCAGTTACATGCAGGGAATCGTCTTC.

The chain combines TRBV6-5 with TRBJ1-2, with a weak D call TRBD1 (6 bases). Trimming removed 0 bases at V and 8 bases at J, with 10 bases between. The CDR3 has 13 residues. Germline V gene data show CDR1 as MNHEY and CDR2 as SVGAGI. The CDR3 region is CASSYSGAEGYTF. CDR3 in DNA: TGTGCCAGCAGTTACTCGGGGGCCGAGGGCTACACCTTC.

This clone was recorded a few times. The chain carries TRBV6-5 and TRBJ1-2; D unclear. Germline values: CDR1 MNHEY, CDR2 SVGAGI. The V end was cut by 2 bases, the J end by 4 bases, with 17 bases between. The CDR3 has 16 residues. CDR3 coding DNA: TGTGCCAGCAGTTACGGGCCGGCGGGCCCTGTCTATGGCTACACCTTC. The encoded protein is CASSYGPAGPVYGYTF.

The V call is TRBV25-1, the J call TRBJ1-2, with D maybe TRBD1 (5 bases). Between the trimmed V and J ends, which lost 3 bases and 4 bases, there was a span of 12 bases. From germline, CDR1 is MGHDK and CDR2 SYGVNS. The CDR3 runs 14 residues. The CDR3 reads CASSDPGLPYGYTF. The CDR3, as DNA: TGTGCCAGCAGTGACCCAGGGCTCCCCTATGGCTACACCTTC.

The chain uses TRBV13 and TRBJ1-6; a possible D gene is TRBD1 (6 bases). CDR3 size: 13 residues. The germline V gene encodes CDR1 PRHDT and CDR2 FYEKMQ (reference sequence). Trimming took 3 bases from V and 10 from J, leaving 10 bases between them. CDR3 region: CASSLGGLSPLHF. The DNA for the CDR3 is TGTGCCAGCAGCTTGGGGGGGCTGTCACCCCTCCACTTT.

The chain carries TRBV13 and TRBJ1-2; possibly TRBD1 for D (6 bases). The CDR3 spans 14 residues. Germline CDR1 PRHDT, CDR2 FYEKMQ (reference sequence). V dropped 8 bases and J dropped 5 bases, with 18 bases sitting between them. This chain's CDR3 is CASELRGLLYGYTF. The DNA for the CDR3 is TGTGCCAGCGAACTCAGGGGCCTCCTGTATGGCTACACCTTC.

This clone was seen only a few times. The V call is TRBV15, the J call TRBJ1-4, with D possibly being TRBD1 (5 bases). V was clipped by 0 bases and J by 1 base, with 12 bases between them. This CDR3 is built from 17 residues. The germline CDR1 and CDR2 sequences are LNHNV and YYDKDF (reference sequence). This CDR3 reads CATSREGLVITNEKLFF. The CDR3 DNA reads TGTGCCACCAGCAGAGAGGGACTTGTAATAACTAATGAAAAACTGTTTTTT.

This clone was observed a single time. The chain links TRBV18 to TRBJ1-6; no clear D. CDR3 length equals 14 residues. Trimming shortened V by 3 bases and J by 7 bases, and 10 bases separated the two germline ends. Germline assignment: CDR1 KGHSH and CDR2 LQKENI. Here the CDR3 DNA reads TGTGCCAGCTCACCCCGCGACGGGAATTCACCCCTCCACTTT. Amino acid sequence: CASSPRDGNSPLHF.